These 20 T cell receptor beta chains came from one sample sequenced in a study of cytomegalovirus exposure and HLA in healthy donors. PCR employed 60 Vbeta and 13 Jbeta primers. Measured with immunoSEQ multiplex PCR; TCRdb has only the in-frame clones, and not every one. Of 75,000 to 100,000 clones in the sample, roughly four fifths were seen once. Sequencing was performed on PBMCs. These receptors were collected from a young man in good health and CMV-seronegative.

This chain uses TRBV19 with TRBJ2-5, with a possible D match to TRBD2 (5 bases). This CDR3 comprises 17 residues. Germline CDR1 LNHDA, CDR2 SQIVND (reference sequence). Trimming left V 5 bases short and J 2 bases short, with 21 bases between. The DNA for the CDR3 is TGTGCCAGTAGTTTTTCGCCCCGTGGAGAGGGTCAAGAGACCCAGTACTTC. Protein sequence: CASSFSPRGEGQETQYF.

CDR3 residues: CASSTGGGYTF. In DNA, the CDR3 is TGTGCCAGCAGTACAGGTGGTGGCTACACCTTC. The J gene is TRBJ1-2, the V gene TRBV6-6, with D perhaps matching TRBD1 (5 bases). The CDR3 is 11 amino acids. The V gene's germline CDR1 is MNHNY and CDR2 SVGAGI (reference sequence). Deletions cut 5 bases from V and 7 bases from J, with 8 bases between.

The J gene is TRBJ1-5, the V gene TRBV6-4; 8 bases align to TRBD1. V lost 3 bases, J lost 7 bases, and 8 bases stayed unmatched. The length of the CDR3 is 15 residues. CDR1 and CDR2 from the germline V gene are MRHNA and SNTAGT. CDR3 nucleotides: TGTGCCAGCAGTGAAGCAGGGGGCGCAGGGCAGCCCCAGCATTTT. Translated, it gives CASSEAGGAGQPQHF.

The CDR3 nucleotides read TGTGCCAGTAGTCCTGGACTGAGGGAAAAACTGTTTTTT. Its translation is CASSPGLREKLFF. This chain uses TRBV19 with TRBJ1-4, with D hard to call. The V end lost 5 bases, the J end lost 8 bases, and 12 bases lay between the germline ends. The CDR3 is 13 amino acids. CDR1 LNHDA and CDR2 SQIVND come from the germline V gene (reference sequence).

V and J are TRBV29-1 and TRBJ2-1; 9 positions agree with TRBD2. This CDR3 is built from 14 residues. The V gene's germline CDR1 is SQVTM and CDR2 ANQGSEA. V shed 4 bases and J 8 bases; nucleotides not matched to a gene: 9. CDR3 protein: CSVAWSGRMYEQFF. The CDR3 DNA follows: TGCAGCGTTGCCTGGAGCGGGAGGATGTATGAGCAGTTCTTC.

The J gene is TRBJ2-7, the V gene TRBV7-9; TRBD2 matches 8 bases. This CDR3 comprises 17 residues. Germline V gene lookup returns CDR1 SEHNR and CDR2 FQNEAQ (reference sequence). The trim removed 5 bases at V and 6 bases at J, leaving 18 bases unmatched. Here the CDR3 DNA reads TGTGCCAGCAGCCGAGGGACCCCCATAGGCGGGGGGAGCGAGCAGTACGTC. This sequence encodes CASSRGTPIGGGSEQYV.

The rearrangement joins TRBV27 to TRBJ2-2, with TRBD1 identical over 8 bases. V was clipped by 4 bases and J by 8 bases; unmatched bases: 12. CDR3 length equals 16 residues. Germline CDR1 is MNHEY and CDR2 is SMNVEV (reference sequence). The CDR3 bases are TGTGCCAGCAGTTCCCCGACAGGGGTTTACTTGGGGGAGCTGTTTTTT. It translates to CASSSPTGVYLGELFF.

CDR3 bases: TGTGCCAGCAGTGATCAGGGTGAAAAACTGTTTTTT. Its protein product is CASSDQGEKLFF. This chain connects TRBV25-1 to TRBJ1-4, with a weak D call TRBD1 (5 bases). Germline assignment: CDR1 MGHDK and CDR2 SYGVNS. Trimming took off 3 bases at V and 7 bases at J, with 6 bases between the two ends. The CDR3 spans 12 residues.

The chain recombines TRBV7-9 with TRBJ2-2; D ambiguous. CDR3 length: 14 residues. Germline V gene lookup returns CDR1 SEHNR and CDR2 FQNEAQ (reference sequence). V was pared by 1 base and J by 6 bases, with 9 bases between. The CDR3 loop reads CASSLVVSAGELFF. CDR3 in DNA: TGTGCCAGCAGCTTAGTCGTGAGCGCCGGGGAGCTGTTTTTT. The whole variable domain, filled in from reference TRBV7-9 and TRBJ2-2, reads DTGVSQNPRHKITKRGQNVTFRCDPISEHNRLYWYRQTLGQGPEFLTYFQNEAQLEKSRLLSDRFSAERPKGSFSTLEIQRTEQGDSAMYLCASSLVVSAGELFFGEGSRLTVL.

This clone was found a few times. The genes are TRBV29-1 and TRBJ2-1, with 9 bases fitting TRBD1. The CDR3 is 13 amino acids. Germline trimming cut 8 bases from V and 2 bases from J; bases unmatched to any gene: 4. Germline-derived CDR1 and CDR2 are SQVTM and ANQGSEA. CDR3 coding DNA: TGCAGCTCTGGGACAGGGCCCTACAATGAGCAGTTCTTC. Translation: CSSGTGPYNEQFF.

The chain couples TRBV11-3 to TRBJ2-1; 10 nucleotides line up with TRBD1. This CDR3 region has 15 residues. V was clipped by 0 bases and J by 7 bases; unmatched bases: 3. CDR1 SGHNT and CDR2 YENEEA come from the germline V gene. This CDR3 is CASSLEGQGSNEQFF. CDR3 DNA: TGTGCCAGCAGCTTAGAGGGACAGGGGTCTAATGAGCAGTTCTTC.

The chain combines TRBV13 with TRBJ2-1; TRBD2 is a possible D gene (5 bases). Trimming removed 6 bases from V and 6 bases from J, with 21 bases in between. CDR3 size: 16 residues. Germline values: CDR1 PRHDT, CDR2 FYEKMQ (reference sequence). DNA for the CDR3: TGTGCCAGCAGTCCCCCCCGGCCTAGCTCGGGCAATGAGCAGTTCTTC. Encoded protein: CASSPPRPSSGNEQFF. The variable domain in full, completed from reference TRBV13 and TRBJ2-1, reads AAGVIQSPRHLIKEKRETATLKCYPIPRHDTVYWYQQGPGQDPQFLISFYEKMQSDKGSIPDRFSAQQFSDYHSELNMSSLELGDSALYFCASSPPRPSSGNEQFFGPGTRLTVL.

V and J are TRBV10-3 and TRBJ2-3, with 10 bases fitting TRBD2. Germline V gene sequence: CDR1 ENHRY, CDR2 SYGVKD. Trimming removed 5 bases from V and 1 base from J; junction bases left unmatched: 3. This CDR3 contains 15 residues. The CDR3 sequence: CAISLGTSGTDTQYF. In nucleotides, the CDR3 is TGTGCCATCAGTCTTGGGACTAGCGGCACAGATACGCAGTATTTT.

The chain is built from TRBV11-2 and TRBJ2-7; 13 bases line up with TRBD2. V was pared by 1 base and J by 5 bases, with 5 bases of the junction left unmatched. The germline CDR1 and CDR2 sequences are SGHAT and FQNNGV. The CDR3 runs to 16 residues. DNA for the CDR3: TGTGCCAGCAGCTTAGCTACTAGCGGGGGGGCCCACGAGCAGTACTTC. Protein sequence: CASSLATSGGAHEQYF.

CDR3 sequence reads: CASSLGLVGGRGEQYV. DNA of the CDR3: TGTGCCAGCTCACTAGGACTTGTTGGAGGGCGGGGTGAGCAGTACGTC. This chain links TRBV18 with TRBJ2-7; maybe TRBD2 (6 bases). Germline V gene data show CDR1 as KGHSH and CDR2 as LQKENI. The CDR3 runs 16 residues. V lost 4 bases and J lost 7, with 23 bases in between.

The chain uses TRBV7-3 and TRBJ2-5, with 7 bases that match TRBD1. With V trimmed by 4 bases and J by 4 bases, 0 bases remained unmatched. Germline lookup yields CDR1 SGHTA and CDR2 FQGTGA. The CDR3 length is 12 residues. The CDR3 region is CASSSGGETQYF. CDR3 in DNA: TGTGCCAGCAGCTCAGGGGGAGAGACCCAGTACTTC.

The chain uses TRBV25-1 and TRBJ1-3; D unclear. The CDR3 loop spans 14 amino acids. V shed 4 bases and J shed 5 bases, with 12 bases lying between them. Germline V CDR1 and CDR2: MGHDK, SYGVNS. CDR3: CASSGALKRNTIYF. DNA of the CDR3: TGTGCCAGCAGTGGGGCCCTAAAAAGAAACACCATATATTTT.

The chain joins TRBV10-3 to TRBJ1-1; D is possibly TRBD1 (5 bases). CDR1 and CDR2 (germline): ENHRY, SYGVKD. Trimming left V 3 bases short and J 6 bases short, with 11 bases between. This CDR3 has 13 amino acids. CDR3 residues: CAISEKGRSEAFF. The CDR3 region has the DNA TGTGCCATCAGTGAAAAGGGGAGGTCTGAAGCTTTCTTT.

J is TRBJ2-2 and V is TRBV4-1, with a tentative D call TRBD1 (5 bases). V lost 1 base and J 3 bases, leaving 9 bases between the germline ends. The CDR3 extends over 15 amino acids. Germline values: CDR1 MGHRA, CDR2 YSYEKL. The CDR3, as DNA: TGCGCCAGCAGCCAAGCAGGGTACGACACCGGGGAGCTGTTTTTT. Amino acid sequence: CASSQAGYDTGELFF.

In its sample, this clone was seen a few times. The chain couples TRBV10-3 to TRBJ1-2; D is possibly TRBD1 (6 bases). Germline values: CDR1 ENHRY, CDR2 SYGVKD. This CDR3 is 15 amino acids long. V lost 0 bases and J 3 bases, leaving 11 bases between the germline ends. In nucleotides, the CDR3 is TGTGCCATCAGTGAGTCCCCAGGGGTCGACTATGGCTACACCTTC. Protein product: CAISESPGVDYGYTF.